Shown below are 30 T cell receptor beta chains from a single sample sequenced in a study of cytomegalovirus exposure and HLA in healthy donors. Amplification used 60 Vbeta primers and 13 Jbeta primers. The repertoire was sequenced with immunoSEQ multiplex PCR; TCRdb's copy has only in-frame clones and lacks some. The sample lists about 110,000 clones, about 73% occurring once. The sample comprised PBMCs. These receptors all stem from a woman between 35 and 50 years old in good health and CMV-seropositive.

The chain has TRBV29-1 and TRBJ1-2; 8 bases line up with TRBD1. Germline V gene data show CDR1 as SQVTM and CDR2 as ANQGSEA. After removal of 7 bases from V and 8 bases from J, the junction contained 9 bases not matched to a gene. This CDR3 is built from 12 residues. CDR3 DNA: TGCAGCGCCGACCCAGGGGGCAGGGGCTACACCTTC. This codes for CSADPGGRGYTF.

The CDR3 DNA sequence: TGTGCCAGCAGCTTAGGAGGGTTAGAGACCCAGTACTTC. Protein: CASSLGGLETQYF. The chain is built from TRBV7-2 and TRBJ2-5; perhaps TRBD2 as D (5 bases). CDR1 is SGHTA, CDR2 FQGNSA, per germline. There are 13 residues in the CDR3. V lost 1 base to trimming and J lost 4 bases, with 7 bases between them.

V usage is TRBV9 and J usage is TRBJ1-2; 10 bases are a match to TRBD1. The CDR3 consists of 15 residues. V shed 3 bases, J shed 5 bases, and the junction held 7 bases outside the gene matches. Germline assignment: CDR1 SGDLS and CDR2 YYNGEE. CDR3 sequence: CASSENPGQGYGYTF. The CDR3 DNA reads TGTGCCAGCAGCGAAAATCCGGGACAGGGGTATGGCTACACCTTC.

The genes are TRBV9 and TRBJ2-1, with TRBD1 matching over 8 bases. Germline V gene lookup returns CDR1 SGDLS and CDR2 YYNGEE. V shed 4 bases and J 3 bases; nucleotides not matched to a gene: 12. The CDR3 is made up of 17 amino acids. The CDR3: CASSSQQGGLIYNEQFF. The CDR3 DNA follows: TGTGCCAGCAGCTCACAACAGGGGGGCCTTATCTACAATGAGCAGTTCTTC.

This clone occurred a few times. The V and J genes are TRBV7-9 and TRBJ1-5, with D perhaps TRBD1 (5 bases). This CDR3 comprises 14 residues. Trimming removed 3 bases from V and 5 bases from J, with 11 bases in between. Germline V lookup: CDR1 SEHNR, CDR2 FQNEAQ (reference sequence). This CDR3 is CASSFVTDYQPQHF. CDR3 DNA sequence: TGTGCCAGCAGCTTCGTGACAGATTATCAGCCCCAGCATTTT.

The chain uses TRBV7-2 and TRBJ2-5; D may be TRBD1 (6 bases). Trimming cost V 1 base and J 7 bases, with 10 bases left between them. Per the germline V gene, CDR1 is SGHTA and CDR2 is FQGNSA. CDR3 size: 13 residues. The CDR3 DNA is TGTGCCAGCAGCTTAGAGGGGGTGGGGACCCAGTACTTC. This sequence encodes CASSLEGVGTQYF. Supplemented by reference TRBV7-2 and TRBJ2-5, the full variable domain reads GAGVSQSPSNKVTEKGKDVELRCDPISGHTALYWYRQSLGQGLEFLIYFQGNSAPDKSGLPSDRFSAERTGGSVSTLTIQRTQQEDSAVYLCASSLEGVGTQYFGPGTRLLVL.

The genes are TRBV15 and TRBJ2-5; TRBD1 matches 11 bases. V lost 4 bases, J lost 1 base, and 2 bases stayed unmatched. CDR1 LNHNV and CDR2 YYDKDF come from the germline V gene (reference sequence). The CDR3 loop spans 15 amino acids. As DNA, the CDR3 is TGTGCCACCAGCATCGGGACAGGGGGCCAAGAGACCCAGTACTTC. This codes for CATSIGTGGQETQYF.

The chain has TRBV5-1 and TRBJ1-2; 7 bases are a match to TRBD1. This CDR3 has 13 residues. V lost 1 base, J lost 8 bases, and 5 bases stayed unmatched. Germline V CDR1 and CDR2: SGHRS, YFSETQ. The DNA for the CDR3 is TGCGCCAGCAGCTTGCAGGGGGTGAGCGGCTACACCTTC. This translates into CASSLQGVSGYTF.

V and J are TRBV11-2 and TRBJ2-2, with TRBD2 matching 10 bases. The germline CDR1 and CDR2 sequences are SGHAT and FQNNGV. The CDR3 is 17 residues long. V lost 4 bases to trimming and J lost 6 bases; unmatched junction nucleotides: 11. CDR3 residues: CASSSRLAGEGPGELFF. In nucleotides, the CDR3 is TGTGCCAGCAGCTCCCGTCTAGCGGGGGAAGGACCCGGGGAGCTGTTTTTT.

The V call is TRBV11-2, the J call TRBJ2-7; 9 nucleotides agree with TRBD1. The length of the CDR3 is 15 residues. From germline, CDR1 is SGHAT and CDR2 FQNNGV. J lost 4 bases, V lost 4 bases, and 8 bases had no gene match. The CDR3 coding sequence is TGTGCCAGCAGCTCCAGCGCAGGACAGGGGTACGAGCAGTACTTC. Translated: CASSSSAGQGYEQYF.

The chain recombines TRBV2 with TRBJ2-7, with TRBD1 identical over 7 bases. The CDR3 sequence is 12 residues long. CDR1 and CDR2 from the germline V gene are SNHLY and FYNNEI. Trimming removed 11 bases from V and 0 bases from J; junction bases left unmatched: 4. DNA for the CDR3: TGTGCCGACCGGGACAGCTCCTACGAGCAGTACTTC. Amino acids: CADRDSSYEQYF. Combining the CDR3 with reference TRBV2 and TRBJ2-7 gives the whole variable domain EPEVTQTPSHQVTQMGQEVILRCVPISNHLYFYWYRQILGQKVEFLVSFYNNEISEKSEIFDDQFSVERPDGSNFTLKIRSTKLEDSAMYFCADRDSSYEQYFGPGTRLTVT.

V usage is TRBV2 and J usage is TRBJ1-2; 7 bases are shared with TRBD1. The CDR3 consists of 14 residues. CDR1 SNHLY and CDR2 FYNNEI come from the germline V gene. Trimming removed 8 bases from V and 4 bases from J; junction bases left unmatched: 10. CDR3 nucleotides: TGTGCCAGCTCTAAGGGGGCAGAATTCTATGGCTACACCTTC. This gives the protein CASSKGAEFYGYTF.

The rearrangement joins TRBV7-8 to TRBJ1-6; TRBD1 might be the D (6 bases). The CDR3 extends over 15 amino acids. Germline loops: CDR1 SGHVS, CDR2 FQNEAQ. The ends were cut back, 3 bases at V and 9 bases at J, with 15 bases in the middle. In DNA form, the CDR3 reads TGTGCCAGCAGCTTTTCCCTCCAGGGGACTTCACCCCTCCACTTT. Protein sequence: CASSFSLQGTSPLHF. Based on the CDR3 plus reference TRBV7-8 and TRBJ1-6, the full variable domain is GAGVSQSPRYKVAKRGQDVALRCDPISGHVSLFWYQQALGQGPEFLTYFQNEAQLDKSGLPSDRFFAERPEGSVSTLKIQRTQQEDSAVYLCASSFSLQGTSPLHFGNGTRLTVT.

This clone was seen just once. The genes are TRBV18 and TRBJ1-2, with 9 bases matching TRBD1. After removal of 3 bases from V and 8 bases from J, the junction contained 4 bases not matched to a gene. The CDR3 consists of 13 residues. Germline loops: CDR1 KGHSH, CDR2 LQKENI. The CDR3 region is CASSPDRGKGYTF. For the CDR3, the DNA is TGTGCCAGCTCACCTGACAGGGGGAAAGGCTACACCTTC.

This chain links TRBV6-6 with TRBJ1-2, with D perhaps TRBD1 (6 bases). This CDR3 has 15 amino acids. Trimming pared 5 bases from V and 1 base from J, leaving 14 bases between. CDR1 is MNHNY, CDR2 SVGAGI, per germline (reference sequence). CDR3 residues: CASSTGQIYNYGYTF. The DNA for the CDR3 is TGTGCCAGCAGTACCGGACAGATTTATAACTATGGCTACACCTTC.

Details on this clone: Germline and junction disagree at one end, which may indicate a read error. This sequence joins TRBV7-7 and TRBJ1-4, with 9 bases identical to TRBD1. The CDR3 sequence is 16 residues long. From germline, CDR1 is SSHAT and CDR2 FNYEAQ (reference sequence). CDR3 amino acids: CASSLGPGQGNEKLFF. The CDR3 DNA follows: TGTGCTAGCAGCTTAGGTCCGGGACAGGGTAATGAAAAACTGTTTTTT.

The CDR3 here is CASSVSIEGTEAFF. The DNA for the CDR3 is TGTGCCAGCAGCGTGTCTATTGAGGGCACTGAAGCTTTCTTT. This chain joins TRBV9 and TRBJ1-1; D remains unclear. Trimming shortened V by 2 bases and J by 4 bases, and 12 bases separated the two germline ends. This CDR3 has 14 amino acids. Germline-derived CDR1 and CDR2 are SGDLS and YYNGEE.

The chain recombines TRBV7-9 with TRBJ1-5; possible D gene TRBD1, 5 bases. Germline CDR1 SEHNR, CDR2 FQNEAQ (reference sequence). CDR3 length: 13 residues. The germline V and J ends were trimmed by 5 bases and 6 bases, with 11 bases remaining between them. CDR3 residues: CASSQGRFQPQHF. CDR3 in DNA: TGTGCCAGCAGCCAGGGTAGGTTTCAGCCCCAGCATTTT.

The chain employs TRBV4-1 and TRBJ2-5; 9 bases line up with TRBD2. Trimming at V came to 1 base and at J to 4 bases, leaving 10 bases not matched to a gene. The CDR3 spans 17 residues. Germline assignment: CDR1 MGHRA and CDR2 YSYEKL. The CDR3 loop reads CASSQVLSRGGRETQYF. The CDR3 nucleotides are TGCGCCAGCAGCCAAGTTCTATCGCGGGGGGGCAGAGAGACCCAGTACTTC.

J is TRBJ2-5 and V is TRBV11-2; 9 bases map to TRBD2. Trimming took 3 bases from V and 5 from J; bases not matched to a gene: 7. Germline CDR1 SGHAT, CDR2 FQNNGV. CDR3 length equals 15 residues. The CDR3 sequence: CASSFSGGLQETQYF. CDR3 bases: TGTGCCAGCAGCTTTAGCGGGGGCCTACAGGAGACCCAGTACTTC.

V and J are TRBV28 and TRBJ2-3; TRBD1 matches at 9 bases. In germline, CDR1 is MDHEN, CDR2 SYDVKM. This CDR3 spans 15 amino acids. The V and J ends lost 1 base and 3 bases, in that order; junction bases with no gene match: 2. In nucleotides, the CDR3 is TGTGCCAGCAGTTTATATGGACAGGGGACAGATACGCAGTATTTT. It translates to CASSLYGQGTDTQYF.

The CDR3 region is CSVYIQIQETQYF. The CDR3 region has the DNA TGCAGCGTTTACATCCAGATCCAAGAGACCCAGTACTTC. The chain is built from TRBV29-1 and TRBJ2-5, with unresolved D. The CDR3 consists of 13 residues. The V end was cut by 5 bases, the J end by 1 base, with 11 bases between. Germline CDR1 and CDR2: SQVTM and ANQGSEA.

Worth noting for this clone: Other DNA sequences in this sample translate to the same CDR3. CDR3 in amino acids: CASSLRQGGTEAFF. CDR3 nucleotide sequence: TGTGCCAGCAGCTTAAGGCAGGGCGGCACTGAAGCTTTCTTT. The V gene is TRBV7-9, the J gene TRBJ1-1, with a possible D match to TRBD1 (5 bases). The CDR3 totals 14 residues. Trimming shortened V by 2 bases and J by 4 bases, and 11 bases separated the two germline ends. The germline gives CDR1 SEHNR, CDR2 FQNEAQ (reference sequence).

In this sample, this clone turned up once. This chain joins TRBV2 and TRBJ2-5; 8 bases fit TRBD2. Per germline, CDR1 SNHLY and CDR2 FYNNEI. The CDR3 is made up of 16 amino acids. The junction had 8 bases not matched to a gene; V was cut back by 3 bases and J by 2 bases. CDR3 loop: CASSDRVAGLQETQYF. CDR3 sequence (DNA): TGTGCCAGCAGTGATCGGGTAGCGGGGCTTCAAGAGACCCAGTACTTC.

This chain joins TRBV9 and TRBJ2-3, with 7 bases fitting TRBD1. V dropped 10 bases and J dropped 2; count of bases not matched to a gene: 10. Germline V CDR1 and CDR2: SGDLS, YYNGEE. This CDR3 spans 14 amino acids. The CDR3 region has the DNA TGTGCCTCCAATAGGGGACAGTACACAGATACGCAGTATTTT. Protein product: CASNRGQYTDTQYF.

The genes are TRBV2 and TRBJ2-3; weak D call: TRBD2 (5 bases). V was trimmed by 3 bases and J by 6 bases, leaving 13 bases between them. The CDR3 contains 14 residues. Germline assignment: CDR1 SNHLY and CDR2 FYNNEI. The CDR3 coding sequence is TGTGCCAGCAGTGAGGCTAGCTCAGAGGATACGCAGTATTTT. It translates to CASSEASSEDTQYF. Full variable domain (missing parts from reference TRBV2 and TRBJ2-3): EPEVTQTPSHQVTQMGQEVILRCVPISNHLYFYWYRQILGQKVEFLVSFYNNEISEKSEIFDDQFSVERPDGSNFTLKIRSTKLEDSAMYFCASSEASSEDTQYFGPGTRLTVL.

The V and J genes are TRBV4-3 and TRBJ2-7; 8 bases map to TRBD2. Trimming took 4 bases from V and 3 from J; bases not matched to a gene: 11. This CDR3 is built from 16 residues. Germline CDR1 and CDR2: LGHNA and YSLEER. CDR3 coding DNA: TGCGCCAGCAGCCTGAGACGTAGCGGGGAGGGCTACGAGCAGTACTTC. Protein: CASSLRRSGEGYEQYF.

This chain links TRBV12-5 with TRBJ1-3; TRBD1 aligns across 7 bases. The CDR3 is made up of 17 amino acids. CDR1 and CDR2 (germline): LGHNT, FRNRAP. V was pared by 4 bases and J by 2 bases, with 11 bases of the junction left unmatched. CDR3 bases: TGTGCTAGTGGTTCTCACTTAAAGGGGACAGCTGGAAACACCATATATTTT. Amino acids: CASGSHLKGTAGNTIYF.

This clone was found once. This chain connects TRBV6-5 to TRBJ2-7; D is undetermined. The CDR3 is 15 amino acids. Deletions cut 2 bases from V and 0 bases from J, with 11 bases between. Per germline, CDR1 MNHEY and CDR2 SVGAGI. CDR3 protein: CASSYGTRGSYEQYF. The CDR3 nucleotides are TGTGCCAGCAGTTACGGCACGAGAGGCTCCTACGAGCAGTACTTC.

On this clone: This specimen includes other DNA sequences encoding the same CDR3. The genes are TRBV18 and TRBJ1-3; a possible D gene is TRBD1 (5 bases). Trimming shortened V by 2 bases and J by 0 bases, and 8 bases separated the two germline ends. CDR1 is KGHSH, CDR2 LQKENI, per germline. This CDR3 region has 15 residues. CDR3 protein: CASSPAGISGNTIYF. Written as DNA, the CDR3 is TGTGCCAGCTCACCAGCAGGGATCTCTGGAAACACCATATATTTT.